The 16 T cell receptor beta chains below were found in one sample sequenced in a study of human T cells and chemical hapten exposure. TCRdb called the RACE reads again in MiXCR, with one record for every CDR3 protein. The table shows approximately 85,000 distinct CDR3 sequences, with more than 8.5% occurring only once. Sample time point: patch test 2, 6 weeks after DPC sensitization. Stated treatment: therapeutic diphenylcyclopropenone sensitization with weekly scalp DPC. The specimen comprised whole blood, sampled in connection with sensitization to the hapten diphenylcyclopropenone (DPC). These receptors all stem from a woman under 40 with alopecia areata. Some clones in this sample may be carry-over from other donors' samples.

This clonotype occurred a few times. The CDR3 region is CASSYEGGPDEQFF. CDR3 coding DNA: TGTGCCAGCAGTTACGAGGGGGGGCCTGATGAGCAGTTCTTC. The chain employs TRBV6-5 and TRBJ2-1; D may be TRBD2 (7 bases). The CDR3 length is 14 residues. The V gene lost 2 bases and the J gene lost 8 bases, with 13 bases spanning the gap. CDR1 and CDR2 (germline): MNHEY, SVGAGI.

This clonotype was found a few times. The rearrangement uses TRBV7-2 and TRBJ1-1; no reliable D call. Between the trimmed V and J ends, which lost 2 bases and 0 bases, there was a span of 4 bases. Germline assignment: CDR1 SGHTA and CDR2 FQGNSA. The CDR3 contains 13 residues. The CDR3 sequence is CASSLMVNTEAFF. The DNA for the CDR3 is TGTGCCAGCAGCTTAATGGTGAACACTGAAGCTTTCTTT.

This clonotype was seen repeatedly, ten times or more. J is TRBJ1-5 and V is TRBV2; TRBD1 matches 9 bases. The CDR3 runs to 18 residues. Germline V gene lookup returns CDR1 SNHLY and CDR2 FYNNEI. The ends lost 5 bases at V and 1 base at J; junction bases unmatched: 12. The CDR3 nucleotides read TGTGCCAGCAGTCGTCCCGGGACAGGGTTAGGAAGCAATCAGCCCCAGCATTTT. This translates into CASSRPGTGLGSNQPQHF.

The rearrangement links TRBV6-2 or TRBV6-3 to TRBJ1-3; TRBD1 matches 7 bases. The junction had 11 bases not matched to a gene; V was cut back by 6 bases and J by 0 bases. Germline values: CDR1 MNHEY, CDR2 SVGEGT. The CDR3 extends over 17 amino acids. The CDR3 region has the DNA TGTGCCAGCAGACGGGACAGACTGACTCTCTCTGGAAACACCATATATTTT. It encodes CASRRDRLTLSGNTIYF.

This clonotype came up a few times. This chain joins TRBV24-1 and TRBJ1-2; D perhaps matches TRBD1 (6 bases). Germline assignment: CDR1 KGHDR and CDR2 SFDVKD. V was shortened by 5 bases and J by 8 bases, with 14 bases between the two germline ends. The CDR3 is made up of 13 amino acids. The CDR3, as DNA: TGTGCCACCAGTGCCTCGAGCGGGGGCGGCTACACCTTC. Its translation is CATSASSGGGYTF.

Many counts were recorded for this clonotype. The V and J genes are TRBV12-3 or TRBV12-4 and TRBJ2-7; 13 bases are a match to TRBD2. The CDR3 contains 16 residues. The V segment lost 5 bases and the J segment 3 bases; nucleotides outside the gene matches: 7. The DNA of the CDR3 is TGTGCCAGCAGTGCGGGACTAGCGGGGAGAGACTACGAGCAGTACTTC. Amino acid sequence: CASSAGLAGRDYEQYF.

This clonotype was observed at least ten times. The chain is built from TRBV10-3 and TRBJ2-7; the match to TRBD1 covers 8 bases. With 6 bases clipped from V and 2 bases from J, the junction kept 6 bases outside the gene matches. The length of the CDR3 is 14 residues. Germline values: CDR1 ENHRY, CDR2 SYGVKD. The CDR3 DNA reads TGTGCCATCAGACCTGGACAGGGAACCTACGAGCAGTACTTC. It specifies CAIRPGQGTYEQYF.

The chain combines TRBV5-1 with TRBJ2-1, with TRBD2 matching 13 bases. Germline loops: CDR1 SGHRS, CDR2 YFSETQ. The junction had 7 bases not matched to a gene; V was cut back by 6 bases and J by 4 bases. This CDR3 has 16 amino acids. As DNA, the CDR3 is TGCGCCAGCACCGGGACTAGCGGGACTCTGTACAATGAGCAGTTCTTC. Translated, it gives CASTGTSGTLYNEQFF.

This clonotype showed up just a few times. The chain combines TRBV5-5 with TRBJ1-4; D unresolved. From germline, CDR1 is SGHKS and CDR2 YYEKEE (reference sequence). CDR3 length: 16 amino acids. Trimming stripped 2 bases from V and 8 bases from J, with 19 bases between. The CDR3 coding sequence is TGTGCCAGCAGCTTAAGAGGATTAGGTGGAGGCGAAAAACTGTTTTTT. It encodes CASSLRGLGGGEKLFF.

This clonotype showed up many times. The chain employs TRBV12-3 or TRBV12-4 and TRBJ1-2; 9 nucleotides align to TRBD1. Unmatched junction bases numbered 11, after V lost 7 bases and J lost 5 bases. There are 15 residues in the CDR3. CDR3 nucleotide sequence: TGTGCCAGCAACCGCGGGACAGGGTCCGGGTATGGCTACACCTTC. Its translation is CASNRGTGSGYGYTF.

This clonotype came up many times. This chain joins TRBV28 and TRBJ1-2; possibly TRBD1 for D (6 bases). Germline CDR1 is MDHEN and CDR2 is SYDVKM. The CDR3 contains 13 residues. Trimming took off 5 bases at V and 8 bases at J, with 15 bases between the two ends. DNA of the CDR3: TGTGCCAGCAGTCATCACAGGGTTGGCGGCTACACCTTC. Protein product: CASSHHRVGGYTF.

The chain recombines TRBV29-1 with TRBJ1-5, with 7 bases matching TRBD1. The CDR3 loop spans 12 amino acids. Per germline, CDR1 SQVTM and CDR2 ANQGSEA. Trimming removed 7 bases from V and 2 bases from J; junction bases left unmatched: 2. CDR3 coding DNA: TGCAGCGCCGACAGGGGCAATCAGCCCCAGCATTTT. Amino acid sequence: CSADRGNQPQHF. Supplemented by reference TRBV29-1 and TRBJ1-5, the full variable domain reads SAVISQKPSRDICQRGTSLTIQCQVDSQVTMMFWYRQQPGQSLTLIATANQGSEATYESGFVIDKFPISRPNLTFSTLTVSNMSPEDSSIYLCSADRGNQPQHFGDGTRLSIL.

This clonotype was recorded at least ten times. The chain recombines TRBV18 with TRBJ1-5; D not certain. Germline V CDR1 and CDR2: KGHSH, LQKENI. The CDR3 has 13 amino acids. The ends were cut back, 3 bases at V and 5 bases at J, with 8 bases in the middle. The CDR3 loop reads CASSPGRDQPQHF. CDR3 nucleotide sequence: TGTGCCAGCTCACCTGGGAGGGATCAGCCCCAGCATTTT.

CDR3 in amino acids: CSAQPTGTSGTPYNEQFF. The CDR3 DNA reads as TGCAGTGCCCAACCGACAGGGACTAGCGGGACCCCCTACAATGAGCAGTTCTTC. The V and J genes are TRBV20-1 and TRBJ2-1; 13 nucleotides align to TRBD2. Germline-derived CDR1 and CDR2 are DFQATT and SNEGSKA (reference sequence). V shed 6 bases, J shed 2 bases, and the junction held 13 bases outside the gene matches. This CDR3 contains 18 residues.

The V gene is TRBV5-1, the J gene TRBJ2-3, with 8 bases that match TRBD1. J gave up 6 bases and V 0 bases, and 6 bases lay outside the gene matches. Looked up from germline, CDR1 is SGHRS and CDR2 is YFSETQ. The CDR3 loop spans 15 amino acids. Here the CDR3 reads CASSLAGTGLDTQYF. The CDR3 coding sequence is TGCGCCAGCAGCTTGGCCGGGACAGGTTTGGATACGCAGTATTTT.

This clonotype was counted between two and nine times. The V call is TRBV28, the J call TRBJ1-2; possible D gene TRBD1, 5 bases. Per germline, CDR1 MDHEN and CDR2 SYDVKM. Trimming took off 6 bases at V and 4 bases at J, with 12 bases between the two ends. The CDR3 runs to 13 residues. Here the CDR3 reads CASSRDRGYGYTF. In DNA, the CDR3 is TGTGCCAGCAGCAGGGATAGGGGCTATGGCTACACCTTC.